Shown below are 20 T cell receptor beta chains from a single sample sequenced in a study of human T cells and chemical hapten exposure. MiXCR, run by TCRdb on the RACE reads, gives a single entry per CDR3 protein. The sample has 50,000 or so distinct CDR3 sequences, about 4.8% seen once; the top ten hold under 7%. Time point in this sample: healthy volunteer bleed at 2 weeks. Extraction of total RNA was performed on unfractionated whole blood. Sequencing was done on a sample of whole blood. These receptor sequences come from a human donor in good health. Some clones in this sample may be carry-over from other donors' samples.

Remarks on this clonotype: Sequence at one end of the junction differs from germline and may be a read error. V and J are TRBV5-6 and TRBJ1-4; no definite D call. Looked up from germline, CDR1 is SGHDT and CDR2 is YYEEEE. CDR3 length: 13 residues. CDR3 DNA sequence: TGTGCCAGCAGCTTGGGAACTAGTGAAAAACTGTTTTTT. Amino acid sequence: CASSLGTSEKLFF.

V is TRBV7-3 and J is TRBJ2-1; D is unclear. CDR1 is SGHTA and CDR2 is FQGTGA in the germline V gene. The V end lost 2 bases, the J end lost 0 bases, and 5 bases lay between the germline ends. The CDR3 contains 14 residues. CDR3 nucleotide sequence: TGTGCCAGCAGCTTAGCCAGCTCCTACAATGAGCAGTTCTTC. It translates to CASSLASSYNEQFF.

This chain uses TRBV15 with TRBJ1-6; TRBD1 agrees at 9 bases. This CDR3 is 16 amino acids long. CDR1 is LNHNV, CDR2 YYDKDF, per germline (reference sequence). Trimming removed 0 bases from V and 5 bases from J; junction bases left unmatched: 2. CDR3 loop: CATSRDGTGNNSPLHF. The CDR3 DNA is TGTGCCACCAGCAGAGACGGGACAGGGAATAATTCACCCCTCCACTTT.

This clonotype has only a few counts. The V gene is TRBV12-3 or TRBV12-4, the J gene TRBJ1-1, with D hard to call. Trimming stripped 6 bases from V and 3 bases from J, with 11 bases between. The CDR3 spans 13 residues. CDR3 sequence: CASRVTMYTEAFF. The CDR3 coding sequence is TGTGCCAGCAGGGTAACCATGTACACTGAAGCTTTCTTT.

CDR3 in DNA: TGTGCCAGCAGTTTAGTGGTAGGGAACTCCTACGAGCAGTACTTC. Translated: CASSLVVGNSYEQYF. J is TRBJ2-7 and V is TRBV28; D unresolved. There are 15 residues in the CDR3. Germline V gene sequence: CDR1 MDHEN, CDR2 SYDVKM. V gave up 2 bases and J gave up 0 bases, with 11 bases separating them.

This clonotype was detected only a few times. This rearrangement joins TRBV6-5 to TRBJ1-4; no clear D. The CDR3 spans 11 residues. The V end was cut by 6 bases, the J end by 8 bases, with 7 bases between. The V gene's germline CDR1 is MNHEY and CDR2 SVGAGI. The CDR3 loop reads CASRGGEKLFF. CDR3 coding DNA: TGTGCCAGCAGGGGAGGGGAAAAACTGTTTTTT.

V usage is TRBV6-2 or TRBV6-3 and J usage is TRBJ1-5; 10 bases line up with TRBD1. With V trimmed by 1 base and J by 2 bases, 5 bases remained unmatched. CDR3 length: 17 amino acids. Germline V gene lookup returns CDR1 MNHEY and CDR2 SVGEGT. CDR3 in DNA: TGTGCCAGCAGTTACTTTGGACAGGGGGGTCGCAATCAGCCCCAGCATTTT. This encodes CASSYFGQGGRNQPQHF.

This clonotype occurred many times. The chain combines TRBV9 with TRBJ1-6; 7 bases match TRBD1. Germline values: CDR1 SGDLS, CDR2 YYNGEE. V lost 5 bases, J lost 8 bases, and 13 bases stayed unmatched. The CDR3 runs to 16 residues. CDR3 region: CASSRAVEGADSPLHF. The CDR3 nucleotides are TGTGCCAGCAGTCGTGCCGTCGAGGGGGCGGATTCACCCCTCCACTTT.

Only a few counts were recorded for this clonotype. This chain uses TRBV28 with TRBJ2-3, with D possibly being TRBD2 (7 bases). CDR3 length equals 17 residues. Germline CDR1 is MDHEN and CDR2 is SYDVKM. V gave up 3 bases and J gave up 3 bases, with 19 bases separating them. CDR3 bases: TGTGCCAGCAGTTTGGGGGGGGCGGCAATCGTGACAGATACGCAGTATTTT. Translated, it gives CASSLGGAAIVTDTQYF.

There are a few counts of this clonotype. The chain links TRBV18 to TRBJ2-3, with 8 bases fitting TRBD1. In germline, CDR1 is KGHSH, CDR2 LQKENI. V lost 0 bases to trimming and J lost 1 base; unmatched junction nucleotides: 0. The CDR3 has 15 amino acids. In nucleotides, the CDR3 is TGTGCCAGCTCACCACCGACAGGGGGCACAGATACGCAGTATTTT. This encodes CASSPPTGGTDTQYF.

This clonotype showed up many times. V usage is TRBV10-3 and J usage is TRBJ2-7; D possibly corresponds to TRBD2 (5 bases). CDR1 and CDR2 from the germline V gene are ENHRY and SYGVKD. The CDR3 is made up of 17 amino acids. V lost 6 bases, J lost 8 bases, and 29 bases lay in between. In nucleotides, the CDR3 is TGTGCCATCAGCCCGATGGACGGTCTACGGGTTCCTAGCAAGCAGTACTTC. It translates to CAISPMDGLRVPSKQYF.

This clonotype was seen repeatedly, ten times or more. The chain has TRBV24-1 and TRBJ2-4; 7 nucleotides match TRBD2. CDR1 and CDR2 from the germline V gene are KGHDR and SFDVKD. The CDR3 runs 15 residues. The trim removed 3 bases at V and 3 bases at J, leaving 4 bases unmatched. The CDR3 is CATSDSGISKNIQYF. In DNA, the CDR3 is TGTGCCACCAGTGATAGCGGGATAAGCAAAAACATTCAGTACTTC.

This clonotype was seen a few times. The V and J genes are TRBV6-5 and TRBJ1-1; TRBD1 is a possible D gene (5 bases). The CDR3 totals 12 residues. CDR1 and CDR2 (germline): MNHEY, SVGAGI. V was pared by 0 bases and J by 6 bases, with 5 bases between. The CDR3 here is CASSYSGAEAFF. Here the CDR3 DNA reads TGTGCCAGCAGTTACTCGGGGGCTGAAGCTTTCTTT.

This clonotype occurred many times. The V call is TRBV28, the J call TRBJ1-1, with TRBD1 as a possible D gene (5 bases). Germline V gene lookup returns CDR1 MDHEN and CDR2 SYDVKM. V gave up 4 bases and J gave up 0 bases, with 18 bases separating them. The CDR3 runs to 17 residues. The CDR3, as DNA: TGTGCCAGCAGTTCCGGATATCGCAGGGATATGAACACTGAAGCTTTCTTT. Translation: CASSSGYRRDMNTEAFF.

The CDR3 protein is CASISGQGASGTGELFF. The CDR3 nucleotides read TGTGCCAGCATCTCGGGACAGGGGGCGAGTGGCACCGGGGAGCTGTTTTTT. The J gene is TRBJ2-2, the V gene TRBV6-2 or TRBV6-3, with 12 bases fitting TRBD1. Per germline, CDR1 MNHEY and CDR2 SVGEGT. CDR3 length: 17 residues. The V gene end was trimmed by 7 bases and the J gene end by 4 bases; junction bases not matched to a gene: 10.

This sequence joins TRBV28 and TRBJ2-7; TRBD2 might be the D (6 bases). Trimming left V 7 bases short and J 1 base short, with 8 bases between. The CDR3 loop spans 12 amino acids. The germline CDR1 and CDR2 sequences are MDHEN and SYDVKM. CDR3 in DNA: TGTGCCAGCATTGGGAGGTCCTACGAGCAGTACTTC. This translates into CASIGRSYEQYF. Full variable domain (missing parts from reference TRBV28 and TRBJ2-7): DVKVTQSSRYLVKRTGEKVFLECVQDMDHENMFWYRQDPGLGLRLIYFSYDVKMKEKGDIPEGYSVSREKKERFSLILESASTNQTSMYLCASIGRSYEQYFGPGTRLTVT.

J is TRBJ2-7 and V is TRBV3-1; 8 bases fit TRBD1. Germline trimming cut 7 bases from V and 2 bases from J; bases unmatched to any gene: 13. Germline CDR1 reads LGHDT; CDR2 reads YNNKEL (reference sequence). This CDR3 comprises 16 residues. CDR3 sequence: CASKGTATGEAYEQYF. CDR3 bases: TGTGCCAGCAAAGGGACAGCGACAGGGGAGGCCTACGAGCAGTACTTC.

This clonotype occurred many times. J is TRBJ2-1 and V is TRBV27, with D unclear. CDR3 length: 13 residues. Germline V gene data show CDR1 as MNHEY and CDR2 as SMNVEV (reference sequence). V lost 6 bases and J 9 bases, leaving 15 bases between the germline ends. CDR3 sequence: CASSEDGNVEQFF. The CDR3 DNA reads TGTGCCAGCAGCGAAGACGGCAACGTTGAGCAGTTCTTC.

The V and J genes are TRBV5-5 and TRBJ2-5; 8 bases fit TRBD1. V lost 4 bases, J lost 2 bases, and 10 bases stayed unmatched. Germline lookup yields CDR1 SGHKS and CDR2 YYEKEE (reference sequence). The CDR3 length is 16 residues. The CDR3 spells CASSPYTWTGQETQYF. The CDR3 bases are TGTGCCAGCAGCCCGTATACCTGGACAGGGCAAGAGACCCAGTACTTC.

This clonotype was recorded many times. The V and J genes are TRBV29-1 and TRBJ2-5; no clear D gene. Germline V gene lookup returns CDR1 SQVTM and CDR2 ANQGSEA. The ends were cut back, 3 bases at V and 4 bases at J, with 9 bases in the middle. CDR3 length: 12 residues. CDR3 residues: CSVDLQIETQYF. The CDR3 region has the DNA TGCAGCGTTGACTTGCAGATAGAGACCCAGTACTTC.